This T cell receptor (beta chain) stems from a study of vaccination and CD4 T cells after COVID-19. Study-wide results and caveats: Reactive clone data from convalescent patients indicated a median of roughly 86% appearing only post-vaccination.

Treatment denoted: roughly 10-day PBMC culture with coronavirus spike peptide pools or control peptides (ViraFEST assay). After approximately 9 days of culture, CD4+ T cells were negatively selected. Cultured CD4+ T cell DNA was sequenced using the Oncomine TCR Beta short-read assay. Researchers extracted genomic DNA from CD4+ T cells that had been cultured. One entry per CDR3 protein results from TCRdb running MiXCR on the PCR reads. The sample gives 11,000 to 15,000 distinct CDR3 sequences, around 30% of which show up once; about 20% is in the top ten. Trimming removed 5 bases at V and 3 bases at J, with 14 bases between. The CDR3 covers 15 residues. From germline, CDR1 is LNHDA and CDR2 SQIVND (reference sequence). As to this clonotype: The antigen is not known.

This sequence joins TRBV19 and TRBJ1-3; D is ambiguous. The sequencing input was cultured CD4+ T cells from blood. The TCR was taken from a human donor with COVID-19. CDR3 residues: CASSLQMGSGNTIYF. The DNA of the CDR3 is TGTGCCAGTAGTTTGCAGATGGGCAGTGGAAACACCATATATTTT.